Sequencing of this T cell receptor (beta chain) was carried out in a study of blood T cell repertoires in COVID-19. Study-level background: COVID-19 samples, acute and convalescent, were from the United States, Italy and Spain. T cells, B-cell-depleted T cells, or PBMCs provided the cDNA or gDNA that served as material.

V dropped 7 bases and J dropped 3 bases, with 12 bases sitting between them. The CDR3 runs to 13 residues. CDR1 is SGHTA and CDR2 is FQGNSA in the germline V gene. Authors' analysis steps: Estimation of nucleated cell counts relied on the amplification of reference gene primers. Sequencing used immunoSEQ multiplex PCR; TCRdb keeps in-frame clones, though not all of them. V, J and clone size derive from that table, while D and trimming were established from the DNA sequence. This table has approximately 300,000 clones, more than 70% appearing once. The clonotype comes from a woman between 50 and 59 years old with acute or convalescent COVID-19. The J gene is TRBJ1-1, the V gene TRBV7-2; the D gene is possibly TRBD1 (6 bases). The sample taken for sequencing was peripheral blood. The CDR3 nucleotides read TGTGCCAGCAACCTCGGACAGTACACTGAAGCTTTCTTT. Encoded protein: CASNLGQYTEAFF.